The rows below give T cell receptor beta chains drawn from one sample of a study of T cell repertoires in cytomegalovirus infection. In TCRdb, the reads were re-called with MiXCR into one record per CDR3 protein. This table has 450,000 to 650,000 distinct CDR3 sequences, roughly 42% appearing once. These receptors have no known antigen. The sequenced sample was cultured PBMCs, obtained from culture after CMV antigen stimulation. These receptors all stem from a human donor in good health (CMV status not recorded). Some clones in this sample may be carry-over from other donors' samples. Both conserved end residues are part of each CDR3. A D gene is named only where the DNA matches it firmly. Size is stated for part of the rows, as once, few or many counts, or as a class when the clone is expanded.

clone_size j_call v_call d_call cdr3_nt cdr3_aa
. TRBJ1-5 TRBV7-2 . TGTGCCAGCAGCTTAGTCAATAGCAATCAGCCCCAGCATTTT CASSLVNSNQPQHF
. TRBJ2-7 TRBV19 . TGTGCCAGTATAATCCTCAGTCGACGCGAGCAGTACTTC CASIILSRREQYF
. TRBJ2-4 TRBV11-2 TRBD1 TGTGCCAGCAGCTCGCTCCGGGACAGGGCCGTTAACATTCAGTACTTC CASSSLRDRAVNIQYF
. TRBJ2-7 TRBV3-1 . TGTGCCAGCAGCCCCGATAGCGGCTACGAGCAGTACTTC CASSPDSGYEQYF
. TRBJ1-1 TRBV5-5 TRBD1 TGTGCCAGCAGCTTGCGAACGCCGGGACAGGGGTTCACTGAAGCTTTCTTT CASSLRTPGQGFTEAFF
. TRBJ2-7 TRBV28 . TGTGCCAGCAGGAGTGGGGGTATCGGCGAGCAGTACTTC CASRSGGIGEQYF
few TRBJ2-2 TRBV11-2 . TGTGCCAGCAGCTTGGCTACGATTTTCCCGGGCTACACCGGGGAGCTGTTTTTT CASSLATIFPGYTGELFF
few TRBJ2-7 TRBV10-3 . TGTGCCATCACAGGGGACGGGACCTACGAGCAGTACTTC CAITGDGTYEQYF
once TRBJ2-5 TRBV20-1 . TGCAGTACGGGACGGGGGCAGGAGACCCAGTACTTC CSTGRGQETQYF
. TRBJ2-3 TRBV27 . TGTGCCAGCACCCCGGAATATTTT CASTPEYF
. TRBJ1-5 TRBV7-2 . TGTGCCAGCAGCCCCCGTGTCGCCGTGAGCAATCAGCCCCAGCATTTT CASSPRVAVSNQPQHF
. TRBJ2-3 TRBV7-2 . TGTGCCAGCTGGCCGGGGCTCACGAGCACAGATACGCAGTATTTT CASWPGLTSTDTQYF
. TRBJ2-1 TRBV12-3/TRBV12-4 TRBD2 TGTGCCAGCAGTGGAGGGACTAGCGGTTTCGTCTACAATGAGCAGTTCTTC CASSGGTSGFVYNEQFF
few TRBJ1-6 TRBV25-1 TRBD1 TGTGCCAGCAGTGAGGGACAGGGTATATCCTGGAGTGGCTCACCCCTCCACTTT CASSEGQGISWSGSPLHF
. TRBJ1-4 TRBV10-3 . TGTGCCATCAGTCAGGACAATGAAAAACTGTTTTTT CAISQDNEKLFF
few TRBJ2-7 TRBV7-9 . TGTGCCAGCAGCCCGGCCGCCCTGGAGCAGTACTTC CASSPAALEQYF
few TRBJ1-6 TRBV7-2 TRBD1 TGTGCCAGCAGCGCAAGACAGGGGAATTCACCCCTCCACTTT CASSARQGNSPLHF
. TRBJ2-1 TRBV7-2 . TGTGCCAGCAGCTTACCTTTGGGAGCCGGGGATGAGCAGTTCTTC CASSLPLGAGDEQFF
. TRBJ1-5 TRBV6-2/TRBV6-3 . TGTGCCAGCAGCCCCACCGACCGGTATAGCAATCAGCCCCAGCATTTT CASSPTDRYSNQPQHF
. TRBJ1-2 TRBV27 . TGTGCCAGCAGTCCTGGGGCAGGGGCGGGTGGCTACACCTTC CASSPGAGAGGYTF
few TRBJ2-3 TRBV10-3 . TGTGCCATCAGAGGCCAGAGGGATACGCAGTATTTT CAIRGQRDTQYF
. TRBJ2-1 TRBV7-2 TRBD1 TGTGCCAGCAGCTTCGACAGGGGGCGCAAAGATGAGCAGTTCTTC CASSFDRGRKDEQFF
few TRBJ1-2 TRBV5-4 TRBD1 TGTGCCAGCAGCACGGACAGGGTGGACGGCTACACCTTC CASSTDRVDGYTF
. TRBJ2-3 TRBV7-8 . TGTGCCAGCAGCTGGGGGCCCCTGAGCACAGATACGCAGTATTTT CASSWGPLSTDTQYF
. TRBJ1-4 TRBV19 . TGTGCCAGTAGGTCTCAGAGAGCCGCAACTAATGAAAAACTGTTTTTT CASRSQRAATNEKLFF
. TRBJ2-5 TRBV7-8 . TGTGCCAGCAGCTTAGTTGCAGGGGGAGGCCAAGAGACCCAGTACTTC CASSLVAGGGQETQYF
. TRBJ1-5 TRBV20-1 TRBD1 TGCAGTGCTAGACCCGACAGGGATCAGCCCCAGCATTTT CSARPDRDQPQHF
. TRBJ2-1 TRBV7-6 . TGTGCCAGCAGCTTGCACTGGGGACTTCAATACAATGAGCAGTTCTTC CASSLHWGLQYNEQFF
. TRBJ2-7 TRBV7-9 . TGTGCCAGCAGCTTCGCGCGGTCGTACTACGAGCAGTACTTC CASSFARSYYEQYF
many TRBJ2-3 TRBV7-2 . TGTGCCAGCAGCCTCTCGCGCACAGATACGCAGTATTTT CASSLSRTDTQYF
. TRBJ1-4 TRBV7-9 TRBD1 TGTGCCAGCAGCTCCGTGAGAGGGGGCGGGAATGAAAAACTGTTTTTT CASSSVRGGGNEKLFF
many TRBJ2-5 TRBV7-2 . TGTGCCAGCAGCCCACAGGCCGGGAACCAAGAGACCCAGTACTTC CASSPQAGNQETQYF
. TRBJ2-5 TRBV5-4 . TGTGCCAGCAGCTTGGCCGGATGGCAGGGGGGGGAGACCCAGTACTTC CASSLAGWQGGETQYF
few TRBJ1-4 TRBV7-9 TRBD1 TGTGCCAGCAGCCTAACAGGGGGCGTCGAAAAACTGTTTTTT CASSLTGGVEKLFF
. TRBJ1-2 TRBV28 . TGTGCCAGCAGGTCCGGGGACTTTGCCTACACCTTC CASRSGDFAYTF
. TRBJ2-7 TRBV7-2 . TGTGCCAGCAGCAAAAAGAGACTCCCCTATGAGCAGTACTTC CASSKKRLPYEQYF
few TRBJ2-3 TRBV27 TRBD2 TGTGCCAGCGCTCTAGCGGGCGGCACAGATACGCAGTATTTT CASALAGGTDTQYF
many TRBJ2-5 TRBV7-9 TRBD2 TGTGCCAGCAGCCCGGGACTAGCCCAAGAGACCCAGTACTTC CASSPGLAQETQYF
. TRBJ2-3 TRBV19 . TGTGCCAGTGCAACCAGGTGGGATACAGATACGCAGTATTTT CASATRWDTDTQYF
few TRBJ2-7 TRBV7-2 . TGTGCCAGCAGCTTAGGTGCGGGCCTATGGTCCTACGAGCAGTACTTC CASSLGAGLWSYEQYF
many TRBJ2-5 TRBV7-2 TRBD2 TGTGCCAGCAGCGATAGCGGGAGGGCCGGAGAGACCCAGTACTTC CASSDSGRAGETQYF
. TRBJ2-4 TRBV7-2 TRBD2 TGTGCCAGCAGCTTAGGACTAGCGGGAGGTGACATTCAGTACTTC CASSLGLAGGDIQYF
few TRBJ2-1 TRBV7-9 TRBD1 TGTGCCAGCAGCTTACCGGGACAGGGGACCAATGAGCAGTTCTTC CASSLPGQGTNEQFF
few TRBJ2-6 TRBV4-2 . TGTGCCACACGTGCGGCTGGGGCCAACGTCCTGACTTTC CATRAAGANVLTF
. TRBJ1-5 TRBV19 TRBD1 TGTGCCAGTAGTCGATCGGACAGGGGCCTCAATCAGCCCCAGCATTTT CASSRSDRGLNQPQHF
few TRBJ2-7 TRBV7-2 TRBD2 TGTGCCAGCAGCCTAACTAGCGGGAGACACGAGCAGTACTTC CASSLTSGRHEQYF